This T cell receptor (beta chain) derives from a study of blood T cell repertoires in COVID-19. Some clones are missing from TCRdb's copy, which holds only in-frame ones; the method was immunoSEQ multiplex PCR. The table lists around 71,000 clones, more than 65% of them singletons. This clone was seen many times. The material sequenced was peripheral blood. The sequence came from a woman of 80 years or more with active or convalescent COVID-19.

The CDR3 protein is CASSPATGDGGNQPQHF. CDR3 nucleotides: TGTGCCAGCAGTCCCGCAACGGGTGACGGGGGCAATCAGCCCCAGCATTTT. This rearrangement joins TRBV7-9 to TRBJ1-5; D not resolved. The CDR3 sequence is 17 residues long. V lost 6 bases and J 2 bases, leaving 20 bases between the germline ends. CDR1 is SEHNR and CDR2 is FQNEAQ in the germline V gene (reference sequence). The whole variable domain, filled in from reference TRBV7-9 and TRBJ1-5, reads DTGVSQNPRHKITKRGQNVTFRCDPISEHNRLYWYRQTLGQGPEFLTYFQNEAQLEKSRLLSDRFSAERPKGSFSTLEIQRTEQGDSAMYLCASSPATGDGGNQPQHFGDGTRLSIL.